This T cell receptor beta chain originates from a study of blood T cells in healthy people across ages. Study outcomes and limitations: Observed TCR beta diversity per million T cells went down as age went up. This fall followed a roughly linear course with age. No conclusive comparison of naive versus antigen-experienced cells was possible with unsorted PBMCs.

The table lists this clonotype with many counts. Its antigen is unknown. Through a sample-barcoded 5' primer and a J-beta primer mix, a second PCR was run for 7 to 11 cycles. The template-switch adaptor, which had 12 random nucleotides, put a tag on each cDNA molecule. There were at least 2.5 million CDR3-containing paired-end reads obtained from each sample. TCRdb re-called the 5' RACE reads with MiXCR, one entry per CDR3 protein. The sample carries around 870,000 distinct CDR3 sequences, 29% recorded once. V lost 6 bases, J lost 0 bases, and 12 bases lay in between. Germline assignment: CDR1 MNHNY and CDR2 SVGAGI (reference sequence). The length of the CDR3 is 15 residues.

The specimen was blood. The V gene is TRBV6-6, the J gene TRBJ2-4, with D unclear. This TCR came from an elderly woman in good health. The CDR3 DNA follows: TGTGCCAGCAGCGATTCCGGCGCAGCCAAAAACATTCAGTACTTC. This codes for CASSDSGAAKNIQYF.